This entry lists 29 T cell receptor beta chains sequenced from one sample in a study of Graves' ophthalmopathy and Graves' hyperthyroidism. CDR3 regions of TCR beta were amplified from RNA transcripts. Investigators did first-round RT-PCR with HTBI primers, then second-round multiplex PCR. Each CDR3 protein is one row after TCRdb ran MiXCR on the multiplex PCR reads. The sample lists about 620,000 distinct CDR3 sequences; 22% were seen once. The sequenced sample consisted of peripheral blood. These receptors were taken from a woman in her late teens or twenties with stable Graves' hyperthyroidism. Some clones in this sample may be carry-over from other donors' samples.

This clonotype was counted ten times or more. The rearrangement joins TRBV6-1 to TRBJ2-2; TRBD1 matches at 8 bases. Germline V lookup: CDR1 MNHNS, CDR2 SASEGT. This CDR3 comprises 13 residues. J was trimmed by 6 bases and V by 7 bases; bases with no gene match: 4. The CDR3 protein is CASTQGEAGELFF. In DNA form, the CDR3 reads TGTGCCAGCACACAGGGGGAGGCCGGGGAGCTGTTTTTT.

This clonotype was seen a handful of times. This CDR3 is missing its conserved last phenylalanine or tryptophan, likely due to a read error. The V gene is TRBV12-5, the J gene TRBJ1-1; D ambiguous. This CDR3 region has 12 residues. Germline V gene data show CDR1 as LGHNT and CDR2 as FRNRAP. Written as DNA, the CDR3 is TGTGCCAGCCGGGGATTGAACACTGAAGCTTTCTAT. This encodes CASRGLNTEAFY.

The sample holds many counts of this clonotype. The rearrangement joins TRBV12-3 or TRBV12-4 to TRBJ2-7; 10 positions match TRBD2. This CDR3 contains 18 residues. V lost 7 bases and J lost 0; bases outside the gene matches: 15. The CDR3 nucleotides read TGTGCCAGCACCTGGGGTAGCGGGGGGCTAAAACACTCCTACGAGCAGTACTTC. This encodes CASTWGSGGLKHSYEQYF.

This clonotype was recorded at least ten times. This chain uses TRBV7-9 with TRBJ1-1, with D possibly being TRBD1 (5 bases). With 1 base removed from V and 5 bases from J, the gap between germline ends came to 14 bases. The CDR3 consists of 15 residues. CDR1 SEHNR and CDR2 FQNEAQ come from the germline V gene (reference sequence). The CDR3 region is CASSLVRGSLTEAFF. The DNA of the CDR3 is TGTGCCAGCAGCTTAGTTCGGGGGTCACTGACTGAAGCTTTCTTT.

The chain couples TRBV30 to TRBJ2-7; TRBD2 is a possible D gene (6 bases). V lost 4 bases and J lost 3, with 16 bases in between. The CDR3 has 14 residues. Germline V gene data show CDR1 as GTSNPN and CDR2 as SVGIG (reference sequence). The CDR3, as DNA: TGTGCCTGGACCAACTGGGACTTAAACTACGAGCAGTACTTC. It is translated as CAWTNWDLNYEQYF.

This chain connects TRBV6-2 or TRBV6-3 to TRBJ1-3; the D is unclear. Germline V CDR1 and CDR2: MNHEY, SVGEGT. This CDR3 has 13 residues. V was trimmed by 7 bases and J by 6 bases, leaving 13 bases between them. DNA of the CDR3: TGTGCCAGCATTGGGAGGAGAGAAAACACCATATATTTT. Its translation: CASIGRRENTIYF.

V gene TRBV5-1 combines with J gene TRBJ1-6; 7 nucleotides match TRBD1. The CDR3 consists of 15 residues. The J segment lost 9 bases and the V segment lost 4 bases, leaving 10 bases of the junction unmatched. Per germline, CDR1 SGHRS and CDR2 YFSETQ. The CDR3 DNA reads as TGCGCCAGCAGCATGGCCTCAGGGGGGAGTTCACCCCTCCACTTT. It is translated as CASSMASGGSSPLHF.

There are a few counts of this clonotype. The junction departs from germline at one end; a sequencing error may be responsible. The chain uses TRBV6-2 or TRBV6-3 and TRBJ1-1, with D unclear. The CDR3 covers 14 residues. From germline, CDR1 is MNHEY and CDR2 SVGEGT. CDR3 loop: CASTPRREWAEASF. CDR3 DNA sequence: TGTGCCAGCACCCCTCGTAGGGAGTGGGCTGAAGCTTCCTTT.

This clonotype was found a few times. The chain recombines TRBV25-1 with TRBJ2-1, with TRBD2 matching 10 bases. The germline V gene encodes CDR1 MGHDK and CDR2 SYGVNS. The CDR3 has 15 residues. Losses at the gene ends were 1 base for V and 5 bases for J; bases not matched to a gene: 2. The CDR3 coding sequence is TGTGCCAGCAGTGAATCTAGCGGGGGAAACAATGAGCAGTTCTTC. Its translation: CASSESSGGNNEQFF. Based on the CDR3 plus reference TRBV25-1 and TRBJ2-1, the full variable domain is EADIYQTPRYLVIGTGKKITLECSQTMGHDKMYWYQQDPGMELHLIHYSYGVNSTEKGDLSSESTVSRIRTEHFPLTLESARPSHTSQYLCASSESSGGNNEQFFGPGTRLTVL.

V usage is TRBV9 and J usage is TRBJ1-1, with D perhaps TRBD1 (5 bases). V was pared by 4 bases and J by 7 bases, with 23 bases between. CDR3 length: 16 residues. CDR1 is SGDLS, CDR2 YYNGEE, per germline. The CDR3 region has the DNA TGTGCCAGCAGCCCTAAGGCAGAAGGGGCATTTGGTGAAGCTTTCTTT. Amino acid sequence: CASSPKAEGAFGEAFF. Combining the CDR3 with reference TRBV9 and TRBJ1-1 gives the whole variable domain DSGVTQTPKHLITATGQRVTLRCSPRSGDLSVYWYQQSLDQGLQFLIQYYNGEERAKGNILERFSAQQFPDLHSELNLSSLELGDSALYFCASSPKAEGAFGEAFFGQGTRLTVV.

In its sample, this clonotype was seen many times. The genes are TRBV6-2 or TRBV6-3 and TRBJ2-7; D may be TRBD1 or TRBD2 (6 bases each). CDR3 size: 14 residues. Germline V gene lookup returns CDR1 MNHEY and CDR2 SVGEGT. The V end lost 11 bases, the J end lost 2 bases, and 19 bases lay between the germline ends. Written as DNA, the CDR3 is TGTGCCTCAAAGGGGACCCGGGGGCCCTACGAGCAGTACTTC. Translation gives CASKGTRGPYEQYF.

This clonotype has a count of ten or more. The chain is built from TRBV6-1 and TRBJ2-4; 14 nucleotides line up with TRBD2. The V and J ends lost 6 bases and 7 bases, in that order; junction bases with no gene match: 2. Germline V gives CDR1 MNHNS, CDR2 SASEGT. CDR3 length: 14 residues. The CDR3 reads CASSGLAGGNIQYF. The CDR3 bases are TGTGCCAGCAGCGGACTAGCGGGAGGTAACATTCAGTACTTC.

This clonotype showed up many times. Written as DNA, the CDR3 is TGTGCCACCCAACAGGGGGCGTTAAAGACCCAGTACTTC. Encoded protein: CATQQGALKTQYF. The chain uses TRBV2 and TRBJ2-5; 9 bases align to TRBD1. The CDR3 spans 13 residues. Trimming cost V 10 bases and J 6 bases; bases outside gene matches: 9. Germline V gene data show CDR1 as SNHLY and CDR2 as FYNNEI.

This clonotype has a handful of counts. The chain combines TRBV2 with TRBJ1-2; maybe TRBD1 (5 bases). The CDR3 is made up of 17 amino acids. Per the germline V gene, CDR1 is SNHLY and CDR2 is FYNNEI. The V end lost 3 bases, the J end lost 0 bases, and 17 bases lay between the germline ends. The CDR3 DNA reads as TGTGCCAGCAGTGATTTTCGTTTCGGGGCTCCTAACTATGGCTACACCTTC. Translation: CASSDFRFGAPNYGYTF.

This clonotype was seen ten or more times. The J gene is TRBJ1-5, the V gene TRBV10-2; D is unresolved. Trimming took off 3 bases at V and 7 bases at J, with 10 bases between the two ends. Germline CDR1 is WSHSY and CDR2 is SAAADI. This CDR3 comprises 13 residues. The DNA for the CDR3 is TGCGCCAGCAGTGACGGCCCTGTGCAGCCCCAGCATTTT. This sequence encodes CASSDGPVQPQHF.

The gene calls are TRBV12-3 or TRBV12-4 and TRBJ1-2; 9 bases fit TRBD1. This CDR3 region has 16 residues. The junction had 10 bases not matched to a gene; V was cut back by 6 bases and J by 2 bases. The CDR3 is CASSPTRTGVNYGYTF. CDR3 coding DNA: TGTGCCAGCAGCCCGACGCGGACAGGGGTCAACTATGGCTACACCTTC.

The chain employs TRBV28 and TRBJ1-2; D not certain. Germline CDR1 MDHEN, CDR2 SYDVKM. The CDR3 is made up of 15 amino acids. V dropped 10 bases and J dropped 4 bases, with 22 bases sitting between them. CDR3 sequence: CATSVARPLTYGYTF. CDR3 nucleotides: TGTGCCACCTCCGTGGCAAGACCCCTGACCTATGGCTACACCTTC.

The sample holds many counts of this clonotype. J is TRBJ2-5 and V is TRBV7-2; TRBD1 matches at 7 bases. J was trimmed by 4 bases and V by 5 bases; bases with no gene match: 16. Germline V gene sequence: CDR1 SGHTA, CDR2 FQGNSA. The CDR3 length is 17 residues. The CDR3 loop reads CASSPDPPTGKRETQYF. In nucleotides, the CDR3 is TGTGCCAGCAGCCCTGACCCCCCGACAGGGAAGAGAGAGACCCAGTACTTC.

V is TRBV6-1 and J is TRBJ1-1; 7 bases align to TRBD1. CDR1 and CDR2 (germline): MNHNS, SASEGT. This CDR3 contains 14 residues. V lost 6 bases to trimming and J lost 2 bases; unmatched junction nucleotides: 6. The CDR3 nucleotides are TGTGCCAGCAGGACAGGGTCAGGAAACACTGAAGCTTTCTTT. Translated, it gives CASRTGSGNTEAFF.

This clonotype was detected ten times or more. CDR3 nucleotide sequence: TGTGCCAGCAGTTCCTCCCCGGGAGCCTACGAGCAGTACTTC. It translates to CASSSSPGAYEQYF. The J gene is TRBJ2-7, the V gene TRBV6-2 or TRBV6-3, with D perhaps TRBD2 (6 bases). The CDR3 loop spans 14 amino acids. V gave up 4 bases and J gave up 2 bases, with 12 bases separating them. Germline CDR1 and CDR2: MNHEY and SVGEGT.

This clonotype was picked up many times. CDR3 DNA sequence: TGTGCCAGCAGCTTAAACGGGATTCAGCCCCAGCATTTT. Amino acid sequence: CASSLNGIQPQHF. The V gene is TRBV7-9, the J gene TRBJ1-5; D unresolved. From germline, CDR1 is SEHNR and CDR2 FQNEAQ (reference sequence). This CDR3 spans 13 amino acids. The ends were cut back, 2 bases at V and 6 bases at J, with 8 bases in the middle. The variable domain in full, completed from reference TRBV7-9 and TRBJ1-5, reads DTGVSQNPRHKITKRGQNVTFRCDPISEHNRLYWYRQTLGQGPEFLTYFQNEAQLEKSRLLSDRFSAERPKGSFSTLEIQRTEQGDSAMYLCASSLNGIQPQHFGDGTRLSIL.

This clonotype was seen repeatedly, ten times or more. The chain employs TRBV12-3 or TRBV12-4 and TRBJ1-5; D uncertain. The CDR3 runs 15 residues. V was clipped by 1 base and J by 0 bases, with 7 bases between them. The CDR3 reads CASSLGQYSNQPQHF. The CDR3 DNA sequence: TGTGCCAGCAGTTTAGGGCAGTATAGCAATCAGCCCCAGCATTTT.

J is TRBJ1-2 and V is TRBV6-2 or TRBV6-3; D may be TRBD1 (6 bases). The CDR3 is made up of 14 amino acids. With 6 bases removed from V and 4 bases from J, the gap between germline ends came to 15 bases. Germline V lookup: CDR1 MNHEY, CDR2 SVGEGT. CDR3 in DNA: TGTGCCAGCAGAAGACAGGCTGGGGCCTATGGCTACACCTTC. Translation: CASRRQAGAYGYTF.

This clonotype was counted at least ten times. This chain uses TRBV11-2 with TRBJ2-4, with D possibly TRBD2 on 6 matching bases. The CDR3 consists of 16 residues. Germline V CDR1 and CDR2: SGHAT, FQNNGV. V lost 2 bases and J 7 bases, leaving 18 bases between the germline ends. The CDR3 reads CASSLLAGVGGNIQYF. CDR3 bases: TGTGCCAGCAGCTTATTGGCCGGGGTGGGAGGTAACATTCAGTACTTC.

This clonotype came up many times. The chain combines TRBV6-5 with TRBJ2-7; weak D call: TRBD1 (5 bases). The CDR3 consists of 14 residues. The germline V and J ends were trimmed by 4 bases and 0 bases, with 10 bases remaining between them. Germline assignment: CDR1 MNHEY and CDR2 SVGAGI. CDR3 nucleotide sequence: TGTGCCAGCAGTTCGAAGGGGCTCTCCTACGAGCAGTACTTC. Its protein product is CASSSKGLSYEQYF.

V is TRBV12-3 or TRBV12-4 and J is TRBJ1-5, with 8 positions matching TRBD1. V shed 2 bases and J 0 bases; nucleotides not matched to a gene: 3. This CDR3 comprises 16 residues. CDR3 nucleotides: TGTGCCAGCAGTTTAAGACAGGGGAATAGCAATCAGCCCCAGCATTTT. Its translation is CASSLRQGNSNQPQHF.

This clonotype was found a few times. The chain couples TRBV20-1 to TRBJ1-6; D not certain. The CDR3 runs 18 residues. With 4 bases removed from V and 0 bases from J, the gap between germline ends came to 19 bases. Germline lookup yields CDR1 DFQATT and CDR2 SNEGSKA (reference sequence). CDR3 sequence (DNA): TGCAGTGCTACCACCCCGGGAGGGCCGAGCTCCTATAATTCACCCCTCCACTTT. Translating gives CSATTPGGPSSYNSPLHF.

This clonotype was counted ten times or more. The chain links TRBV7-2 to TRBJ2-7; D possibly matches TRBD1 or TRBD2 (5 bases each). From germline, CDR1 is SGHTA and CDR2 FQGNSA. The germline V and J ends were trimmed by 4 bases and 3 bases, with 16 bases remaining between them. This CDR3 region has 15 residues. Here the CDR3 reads CASSSAQGRDYEQYF. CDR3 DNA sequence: TGTGCCAGCAGCTCTGCGCAGGGACGGGACTACGAGCAGTACTTC.

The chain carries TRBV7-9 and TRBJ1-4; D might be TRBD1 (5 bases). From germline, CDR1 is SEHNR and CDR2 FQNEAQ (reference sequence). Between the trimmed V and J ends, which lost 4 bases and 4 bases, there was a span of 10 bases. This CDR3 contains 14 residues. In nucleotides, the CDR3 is TGTGCCAGCAGCTCAGGACATGGTAATGAAAAACTGTTTTTT. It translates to CASSSGHGNEKLFF.